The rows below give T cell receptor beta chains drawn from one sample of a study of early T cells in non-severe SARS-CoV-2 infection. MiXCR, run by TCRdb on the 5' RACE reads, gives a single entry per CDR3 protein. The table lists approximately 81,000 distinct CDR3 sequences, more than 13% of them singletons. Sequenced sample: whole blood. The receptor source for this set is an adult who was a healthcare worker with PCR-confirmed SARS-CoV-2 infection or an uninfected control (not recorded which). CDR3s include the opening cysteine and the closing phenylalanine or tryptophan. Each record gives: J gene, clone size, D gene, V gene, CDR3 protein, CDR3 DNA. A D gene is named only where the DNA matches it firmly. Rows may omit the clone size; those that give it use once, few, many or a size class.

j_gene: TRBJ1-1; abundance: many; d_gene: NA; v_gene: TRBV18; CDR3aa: CASSGRGSAAATYEAFF; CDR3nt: TGTGCCAGCTCAGGACGTGGGTCGGCCGCTGCCACCTATGAAGCTTTCTTT
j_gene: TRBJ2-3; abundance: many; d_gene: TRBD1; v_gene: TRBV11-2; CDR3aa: CASSRTGGTDTQYF; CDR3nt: TGTGCCAGCAGCCGTACAGGGGGCACAGATACGCAGTATTTT
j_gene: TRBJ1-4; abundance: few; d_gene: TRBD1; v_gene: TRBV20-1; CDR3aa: CSARDREFEKLFF; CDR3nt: TGCAGTGCCCGGGACAGGGAATTCGAAAAACTGTTTTTT
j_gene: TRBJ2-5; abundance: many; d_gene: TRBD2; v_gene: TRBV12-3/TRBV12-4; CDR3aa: CASRLLGGETQYF; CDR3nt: TGTGCCAGCAGGCTTTTGGGGGGGGAGACCCAGTACTTC
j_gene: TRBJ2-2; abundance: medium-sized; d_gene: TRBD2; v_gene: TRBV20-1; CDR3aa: CSAREGLAGDTGELFF; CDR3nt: TGCAGTGCTAGAGAGGGACTAGCGGGAGACACCGGGGAGCTGTTTTTT
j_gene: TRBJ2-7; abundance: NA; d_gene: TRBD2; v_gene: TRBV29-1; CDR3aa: CSVVLAGTYEQYF; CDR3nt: TGCAGCGTTGTCCTAGCGGGTACTTACGAGCAGTACTTC
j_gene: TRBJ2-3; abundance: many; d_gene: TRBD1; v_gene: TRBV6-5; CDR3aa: CASSYGTGTDTQYF; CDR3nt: TGTGCCAGCAGTTACGGGACAGGGACAGATACGCAGTATTTT
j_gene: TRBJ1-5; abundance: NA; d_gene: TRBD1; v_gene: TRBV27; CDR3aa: CASSLEGAVYQPQHF; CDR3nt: TGTGCCAGCAGTTTAGAGGGGGCTGTCTATCAGCCCCAGCATTTT
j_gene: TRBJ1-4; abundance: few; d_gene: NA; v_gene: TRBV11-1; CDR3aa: CASSGGTIPTTNEKLFF; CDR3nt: TGTGCCAGCAGCGGAGGGACAATACCCACAACTAATGAAAAACTGTTTTTT
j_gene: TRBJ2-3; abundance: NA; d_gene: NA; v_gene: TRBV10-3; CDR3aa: CAISGLSGDTQYF; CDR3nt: TGTGCCATCAGTGGATTATCAGGAGATACGCAGTATTTT
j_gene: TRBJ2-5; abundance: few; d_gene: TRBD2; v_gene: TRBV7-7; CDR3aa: CASSQTSGRETQHF; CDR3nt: TGTGCTAGCAGCCAAACTAGCGGTCGGGAGACCCAGCACTTC
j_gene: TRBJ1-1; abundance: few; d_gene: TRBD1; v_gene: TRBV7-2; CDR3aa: CASSLLRQGVTEAFF; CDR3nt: TGTGCCAGCAGCCTCCTTCGACAGGGGGTCACTGAAGCTTTCTTT
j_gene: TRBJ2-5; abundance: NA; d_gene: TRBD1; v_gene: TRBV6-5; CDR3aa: CASSYSRTGAETQYF; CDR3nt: TGTGCCAGCAGTTACTCGAGGACAGGGGCGGAGACCCAGTACTTC
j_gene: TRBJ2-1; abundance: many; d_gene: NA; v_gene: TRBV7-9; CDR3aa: CASSLGVTTYNEQFF; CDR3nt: TGTGCCAGCAGCTTAGGGGTGACAACCTACAATGAGCAGTTCTTC
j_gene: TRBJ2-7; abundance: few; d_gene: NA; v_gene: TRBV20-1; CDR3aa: CSAGGGQSSYEQYF; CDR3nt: TGCAGTGCTGGAGGGGGACAGAGCTCCTACGAGCAGTACTTC
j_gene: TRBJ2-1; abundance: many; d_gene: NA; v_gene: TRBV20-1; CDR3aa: CSASTGGGLSVF; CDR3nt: TGCAGTGCTAGCACCGGGGGTGGATTGTCGGTCTTC
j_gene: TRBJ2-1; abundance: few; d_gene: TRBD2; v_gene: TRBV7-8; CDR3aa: CASSPLTSGPYNEQFF; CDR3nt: TGTGCCAGCAGCCCCTTGACTAGCGGCCCTTACAATGAGCAGTTCTTC
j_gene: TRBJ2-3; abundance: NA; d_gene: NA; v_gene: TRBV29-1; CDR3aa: CSVELQGGPTDTQYF; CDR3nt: TGCAGCGTTGAGCTACAGGGGGGGCCCACAGATACGCAGTATTTT
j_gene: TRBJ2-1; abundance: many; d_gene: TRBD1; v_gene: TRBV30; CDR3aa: CAFDRGRNEQFF; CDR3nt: TGTGCCTTTGACAGGGGGCGAAATGAGCAGTTCTTC
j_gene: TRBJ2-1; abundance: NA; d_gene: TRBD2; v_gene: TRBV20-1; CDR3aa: CSARGPGGALSSYNEQFF; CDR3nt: TGCAGTGCTAGAGGACCGGGGGGAGCTCTGAGCTCCTACAATGAGCAGTTCTTC
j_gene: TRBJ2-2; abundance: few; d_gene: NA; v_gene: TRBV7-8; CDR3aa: CASSSTGPAIFTGELFF; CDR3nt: TGTGCCAGCAGTTCGACAGGACCCGCCATTTTCACCGGGGAGCTGTTTTTT
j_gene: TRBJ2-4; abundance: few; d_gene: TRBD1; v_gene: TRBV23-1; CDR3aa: CASRRQGPAKNIQYF; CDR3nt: TGCGCCAGCAGAAGACAGGGACCGGCCAAAAACATTCAGTACTTC
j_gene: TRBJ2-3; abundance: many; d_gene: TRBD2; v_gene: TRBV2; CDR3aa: CASNIAGGDTQYF; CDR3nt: TGTGCCAGCAATATAGCGGGAGGAGATACGCAGTATTTT
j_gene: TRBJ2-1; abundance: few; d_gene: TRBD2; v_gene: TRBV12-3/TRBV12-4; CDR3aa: CASSSIAGGKGSEQFF; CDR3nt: TGTGCCAGCAGTAGCATAGCGGGAGGAAAAGGGTCTGAGCAGTTCTTC
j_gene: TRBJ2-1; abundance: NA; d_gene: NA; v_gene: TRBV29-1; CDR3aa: CSVVVGGSYNEQFF; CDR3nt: TGCAGCGTTGTAGTCGGGGGCTCCTACAATGAGCAGTTCTTC
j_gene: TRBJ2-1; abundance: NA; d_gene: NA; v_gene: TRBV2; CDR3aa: CASSDRGGQFF; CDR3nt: TGTGCCAGCAGTGACCGGGGAGGTCAGTTCTTC
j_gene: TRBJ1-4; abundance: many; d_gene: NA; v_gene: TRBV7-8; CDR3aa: CASSLSVRHRVSNEKLFF; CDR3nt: TGTGCCAGCAGCTTAAGTGTGAGACACAGGGTCTCTAATGAAAAACTGTTTTTT
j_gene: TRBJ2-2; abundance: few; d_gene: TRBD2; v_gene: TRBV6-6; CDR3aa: CASSRTSPNTGELFF; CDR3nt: TGTGCCAGCAGTCGGACTAGCCCGAACACCGGGGAGCTGTTTTTT
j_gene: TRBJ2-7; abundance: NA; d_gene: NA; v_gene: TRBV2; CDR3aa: CASSGKPGGVQYF; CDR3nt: TGTGCCAGCAGTGGCAAACCCGGCGGGGTGCAGTACTTC
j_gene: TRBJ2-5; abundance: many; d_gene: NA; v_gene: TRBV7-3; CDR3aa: CASSQGTNQYF; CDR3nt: TGTGCCAGCAGCCAAGGGACCAACCAGTACTTC
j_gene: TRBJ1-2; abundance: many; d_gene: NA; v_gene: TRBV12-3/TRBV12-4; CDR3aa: CASSFQVVSYGYTF; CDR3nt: TGTGCCAGCAGTTTTCAGGTAGTGAGCTATGGCTACACCTTC
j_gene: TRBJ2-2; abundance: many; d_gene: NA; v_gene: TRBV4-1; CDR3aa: CASTSSYTGELFF; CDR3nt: TGCGCCAGCACCTCAAGCTACACCGGGGAGCTGTTTTTT
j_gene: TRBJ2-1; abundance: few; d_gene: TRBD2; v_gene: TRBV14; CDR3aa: CASSNGLGNEQFF; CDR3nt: TGTGCCAGCAGCAACGGACTAGGGAATGAGCAGTTCTTC
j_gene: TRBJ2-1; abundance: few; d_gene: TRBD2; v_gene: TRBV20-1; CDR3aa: CSATRGGNEQFF; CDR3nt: TGCAGTGCTACGCGGGGGGGGAATGAGCAGTTCTTC
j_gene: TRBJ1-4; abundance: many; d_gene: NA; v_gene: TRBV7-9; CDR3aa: CASRGVNEKLFF; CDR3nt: TGTGCCAGCAGGGGGGTCAATGAAAAACTGTTTTTT
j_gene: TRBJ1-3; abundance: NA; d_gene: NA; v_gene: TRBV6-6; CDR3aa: CASSYSIGLSGNTIYF; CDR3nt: TGTGCCAGCAGTTACTCGATCGGGCTCTCTGGAAACACCATATATTTT
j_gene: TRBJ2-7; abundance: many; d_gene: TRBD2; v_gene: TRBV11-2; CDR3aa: CASSLGPSGSYEQYF; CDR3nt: TGTGCCAGCAGCTTAGGTCCTAGCGGGAGTTACGAGCAGTACTTC
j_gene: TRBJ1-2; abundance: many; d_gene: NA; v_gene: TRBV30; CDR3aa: CAWSEGTTTLNYGYTF; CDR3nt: TGTGCCTGGAGTGAAGGGACGACTACTCTGAACTATGGCTACACCTTC
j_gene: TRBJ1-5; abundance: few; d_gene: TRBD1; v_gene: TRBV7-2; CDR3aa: CASSPRQGASNQPQHF; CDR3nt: TGTGCCAGCAGCCCGAGACAGGGGGCGAGCAATCAGCCCCAGCATTTT
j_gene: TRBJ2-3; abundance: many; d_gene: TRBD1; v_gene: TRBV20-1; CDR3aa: CSAGDRASTDTQYF; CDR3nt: TGCAGTGCTGGGGACAGGGCTAGCACAGATACGCAGTATTTT
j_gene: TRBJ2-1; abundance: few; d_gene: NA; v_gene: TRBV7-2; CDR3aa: CASSRTRFNEQFF; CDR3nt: TGTGCCAGCAGCCGAACCCGTTTCAATGAGCAGTTCTTC
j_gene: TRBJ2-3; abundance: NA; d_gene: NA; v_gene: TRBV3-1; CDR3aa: CASSQVRRGTDTQYF; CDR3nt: TGTGCCAGCAGCCAAGTGCGGCGGGGCACAGATACGCAGTATTTT
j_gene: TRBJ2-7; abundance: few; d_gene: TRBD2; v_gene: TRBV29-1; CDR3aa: CSVVTSVEQYF; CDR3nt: TGCAGCGTCGTGACTAGCGTCGAGCAGTACTTC
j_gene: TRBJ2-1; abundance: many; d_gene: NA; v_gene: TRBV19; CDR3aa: CASSGFQEQFF; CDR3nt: TGTGCCAGTAGTGGGTTCCAAGAGCAGTTCTTC
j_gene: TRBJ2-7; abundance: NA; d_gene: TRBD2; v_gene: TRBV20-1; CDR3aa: CSAEDGTSGSPYEQYF; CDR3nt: TGCAGTGCCGAGGACGGCACTAGCGGGAGCCCCTACGAGCAGTACTTC
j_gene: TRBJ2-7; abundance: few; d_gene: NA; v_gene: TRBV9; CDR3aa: CASSVRSGYEQYF; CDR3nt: TGTGCCAGCAGCGTACGATCCGGGTACGAGCAGTACTTC
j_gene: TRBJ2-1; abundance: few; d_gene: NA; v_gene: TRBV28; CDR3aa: CASTRDSANEQFF; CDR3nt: TGTGCCAGCACTCGGGACTCCGCAAATGAGCAGTTCTTC
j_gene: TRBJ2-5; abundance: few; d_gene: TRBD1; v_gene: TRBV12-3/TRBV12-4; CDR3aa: CASSLGDRGQETQYF; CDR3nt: TGTGCCAGCAGTTTAGGGGACAGGGGGCAAGAGACCCAGTACTTC